A single sample gave rise to the 4 T cell receptor beta chains below, sequenced in a study of T cells after yellow fever vaccination. TCRdb independently ran MiXCR on the 5' RACE reads; one entry per CDR3 protein. Among 550,000 or so distinct CDR3 sequences listed, under 25% were seen once. The material sequenced was PBMCs, taken 15 days after the yellow fever booster vaccination. The receptors here all came from a man aged 25-40 years who received the YFV17D yellow fever vaccine.

In this sample, this clonotype turned up a few times. The rearrangement uses TRBV27 and TRBJ2-7; 7 bases map to TRBD1. The CDR3 has 13 amino acids. With 5 bases clipped from V and 4 bases from J, the junction kept 5 bases outside the gene matches. CDR1 and CDR2 (germline): MNHEY, SMNVEV (reference sequence). In DNA form, the CDR3 reads TGTGCCAGCAGTAAGACAGGGATATACGAGCAGTACTTC. Protein product: CASSKTGIYEQYF.

A few counts support this clonotype. The chain employs TRBV5-1 and TRBJ2-1; D assignment may be TRBD1 or TRBD2 (5 bases each). The germline V and J ends were trimmed by 4 bases and 2 bases, with 13 bases remaining between them. Germline CDR1 is SGHRS and CDR2 is YFSETQ. This CDR3 has 15 residues. The CDR3 DNA reads TGCGCCAGCAGCCCGAGGGGCGCAGCCTACAATGAGCAGTTCTTC. Translating gives CASSPRGAAYNEQFF.

This clonotype was observed a few times. This rearrangement joins TRBV12-3 or TRBV12-4 to TRBJ2-5; 16 bases are a match to TRBD2. Germline trimming cut 5 bases from V and 4 bases from J; bases unmatched to any gene: 7. The CDR3 covers 17 residues. CDR3 residues: CASSSGTSGRAGETQYF. CDR3 in DNA: TGTGCCAGCAGTAGCGGGACTAGCGGGAGGGCCGGAGAGACCCAGTACTTC.

This clonotype was counted only a few times. The rearrangement links TRBV20-1 to TRBJ1-1; D is perhaps TRBD1 (5 bases). CDR1 and CDR2 from the germline V gene are DFQATT and SNEGSKA (reference sequence). V gave up 3 bases and J gave up 3 bases, with 11 bases separating them. The CDR3 is 13 amino acids. The CDR3: CSASQGSDTEAFF. CDR3 bases: TGCAGTGCTAGCCAGGGTTCGGACACTGAAGCTTTCTTT.